A selection of T cell receptor beta chains follows, all from one sample in a study of T cells in Graves' hyperthyroidism and ophthalmopathy. One entry per CDR3 protein results from TCRdb running MiXCR on the multiplex PCR reads. Of about 500,000 distinct CDR3 sequences listed, about 16% are singletons. The sequenced sample was blood. These receptor sequences come from a woman in her 30s with Graves' ophthalmopathy. Both conserved end residues are part of each CDR3. D genes are given only for firm matches. Not every row has a clone size; where given, it reads once, few, many or a size class.

V	D	J	size	CDR3	DNA
TRBV13	TRBD1	TRBJ2-3	-	CASSRDRGNTDTQYF	TGTGCCAGCAGCCGGGACAGGGGGAACACAGATACGCAGTATTTT
TRBV6-9	-	TRBJ2-7	-	CASSYLKVAQYF	TGTGCCAGCAGTTATCTTAAGGTGGCGCAGTACTTC
TRBV27	TRBD1	TRBJ2-7	few	CASRDSIYEQYF	TGTGCCAGCCGGGACAGCATCTACGAGCAGTACTTC
TRBV28	-	TRBJ1-4	-	CASRPVLLEKLFF	TGTGCCAGCAGACCCGTGCTCCTTGAAAAACTGTTTTTT
TRBV12-3/TRBV12-4	TRBD2	TRBJ2-3	few	CASSSGVLARRDTQYF	TGTGCCAGCAGTTCGGGGGTACTAGCGAGGCGTGATACGCAGTATTTT
TRBV20-1	-	TRBJ1-2	many	CSALATANYGYTF	TGCAGTGCTTTAGCGACCGCTAACTATGGCTACACCTTC
TRBV3-1	-	TRBJ2-7	many	CASSQGRGSYEQYF	TGTGCCAGCAGCCAAGGAAGGGGATCCTACGAGCAGTACTTC
TRBV10-3	-	TRBJ2-2	few	CAISEEENVNTGELFF	TGTGCCATCAGTGAGGAAGAGAATGTAAACACCGGGGAGCTGTTTTTT
TRBV29-1	-	TRBJ1-5	-	CSATDGPNQPQHF	TGCAGCGCTACGGACGGCCCTAATCAGCCCCAGCATTTT
TRBV6-2/TRBV6-3	-	TRBJ2-2	few	CASIGPANTGELFF	TGTGCCAGCATTGGGCCGGCGAACACCGGGGAGCTGTTTTTT
TRBV6-1	-	TRBJ1-5	few	CASSSLGVSATQHF	TGTGCCAGCAGTAGCCTGGGGGTATCAGCGACCCAGCATTTT
TRBV12-3/TRBV12-4	TRBD2	TRBJ2-2	many	CASSPVGSGRRTGELFF	TGTGCCAGCAGCCCGGTTGGTAGCGGGAGGCGGACCGGGGAGCTGTTTTTT
TRBV28	-	TRBJ2-1	-	CASSSSGTNNEQFF	TGTGCCAGCAGTTCATCAGGTACAAACAATGAGCAGTTCTTC
TRBV4-1	TRBD1	TRBJ2-7	many	CASSRDRVLYEQYF	TGCGCCAGCAGCCGGGACAGGGTACTCTACGAGCAGTACTTC
TRBV12-3/TRBV12-4	TRBD1	TRBJ2-3	few	CASRPGQNTDTQYF	TGTGCCAGCAGGCCGGGACAGAATACAGATACGCAGTATTTT